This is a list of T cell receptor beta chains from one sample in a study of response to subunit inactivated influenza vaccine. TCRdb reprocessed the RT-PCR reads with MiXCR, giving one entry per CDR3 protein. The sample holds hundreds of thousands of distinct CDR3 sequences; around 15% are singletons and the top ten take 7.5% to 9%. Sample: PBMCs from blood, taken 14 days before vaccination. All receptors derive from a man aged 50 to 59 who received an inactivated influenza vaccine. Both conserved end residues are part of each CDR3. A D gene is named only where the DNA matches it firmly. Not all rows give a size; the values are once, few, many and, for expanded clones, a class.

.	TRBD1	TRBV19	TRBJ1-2	TGTGCCAGTAGAAGTCGTCAGGGGGTCTATGGCTACACCTTC	CASRSRQGVYGYTF
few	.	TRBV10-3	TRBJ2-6	TGTGCCATCAGTGGTGCGACCGGGACAAAAGCCAACGTCCTGACTTTC	CAISGATGTKANVLTF
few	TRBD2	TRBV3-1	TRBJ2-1	TGTGCCAGCAGCCACCCACTAGCGGGGGGGTTTGATGAGCAGTTCTTC	CASSHPLAGGFDEQFF
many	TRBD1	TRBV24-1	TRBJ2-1	TGTGCCACCGGATACCCGGGACAGAGCTTCAATGAGCAGTTCTTC	CATGYPGQSFNEQFF
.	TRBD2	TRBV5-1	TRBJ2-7	TGCGCCAGCAGCAGGGGGACTAGCGGGAGGGCCGCCGCCGCGTGGGAGCAGTACTTC	CASSRGTSGRAAAAWEQYF
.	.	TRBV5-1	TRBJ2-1	TGCGCCAGCCTCCGTGCGGGCAGCTCCTACAATGAGCAGTTCTTC	CASLRAGSSYNEQFF
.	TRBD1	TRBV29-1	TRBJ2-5	TGCAGCTCAGACAGGGATGGCAAGACCCAGTACTTC	CSSDRDGKTQYF
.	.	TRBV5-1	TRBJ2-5	TGCGCCAGCAGCTTCGGTGGGGGGGCCGGAGAGACCCAGTACTTC	CASSFGGGAGETQYF
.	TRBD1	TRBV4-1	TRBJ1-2	TGCGCCAGCAGCCAGACTACAGGGGGCAAGTATGGCTACACCTTC	CASSQTTGGKYGYTF
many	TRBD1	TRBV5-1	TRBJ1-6	TGCGCCAGCAGCTTGGCCCCGGACAGGGGGGTCCTCCACTTT	CASSLAPDRGVLHF
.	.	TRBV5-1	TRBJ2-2	TGCGCCAGCAGCTTTTCTACCGGGCGGAACACCGGGGAGCTGTTTTTT	CASSFSTGRNTGELFF
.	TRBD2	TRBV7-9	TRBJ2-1	TGTGCCAGCAGTCTAGCGGCACTCAATGAGCAGTTCTTC	CASSLAALNEQFF
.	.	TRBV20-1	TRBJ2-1	TGCAGTGCTAGAGACTCTCAGCGGTCCCATGGGTACAATGAGCAGTTCTTC	CSARDSQRSHGYNEQFF
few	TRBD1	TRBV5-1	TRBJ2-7	TGCGCCAGCAGACCGGGACAGCCTCTTTACGAGCAGTACTTC	CASRPGQPLYEQYF
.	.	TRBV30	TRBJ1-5	TGTGCCTGGAGTGTAGCAGGTCAGCCCCAGCATTTT	CAWSVAGQPQHF
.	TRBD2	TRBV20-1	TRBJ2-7	TGCAGTGCCGTTCCCCTCGGGCTAGCGGACGCCTACGAGCAGTACTTC	CSAVPLGLADAYEQYF
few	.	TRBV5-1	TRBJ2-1	TGCGCCAGCGGAACCGACGGAATCTACAATGAGCAGTTCTTC	CASGTDGIYNEQFF
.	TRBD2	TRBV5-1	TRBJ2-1	TGCGCCAGCAGCTTGGCCTCTAGCGGGAAATCCAATGAGCAGTTCTTC	CASSLASSGKSNEQFF
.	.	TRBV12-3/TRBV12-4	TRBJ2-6	TGTGCCAGCAGATCAGTGGGGACAGGGGCCAACGTCCTGACTTTC	CASRSVGTGANVLTF
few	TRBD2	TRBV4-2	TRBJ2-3	TGTGCCAGCAGCCAAGATCGGGGCGGGAGCACTAGCACAGATACGCAGTATTTT	CASSQDRGGSTSTDTQYF
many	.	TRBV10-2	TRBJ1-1	TGCGCCAGCAGTGAAAGGGGTTTACCGATGAACACTGAAGCTTTCTTT	CASSERGLPMNTEAFF
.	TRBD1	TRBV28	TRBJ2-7	TGTGCCAGCAGAGCGGTGGGGACAGGGGGCTACGAGCAGTACTTC	CASRAVGTGGYEQYF
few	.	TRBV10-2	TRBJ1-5	TGCGCCAGCAGTGAGGGGCAGCCCCAGTTCTTCCAGCATTTT	CASSEGQPQFFQHF
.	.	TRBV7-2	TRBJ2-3	TGTGCCAGCAGCTTGGTGGACCGAAGCACAGATACGCAGTATTTT	CASSLVDRSTDTQYF
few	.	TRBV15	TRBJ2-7	TGTGCCACCAGCAGAGGGGAGGAACCCTACGAGCAGTACTTC	CATSRGEEPYEQYF
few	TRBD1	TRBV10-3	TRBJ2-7	TGTGCCATCAGTGCGGGGACAGGGTACGAGCAGTACTTC	CAISAGTGYEQYF
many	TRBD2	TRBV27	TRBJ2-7	TGCGCCAGCAGCTCTGGACTAGCGGGAACTTACGAGCAGTACTTC	CASSSGLAGTYEQYF
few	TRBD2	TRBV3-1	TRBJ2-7	TGTGCCAGCAGCCCAGCGCCAATTAGCGGGAGCAGAGAGCAGTACTTC	CASSPAPISGSREQYF
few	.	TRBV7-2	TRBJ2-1	TGTGCCAGCAGCTTAGAACTTCCGCCAGGAATCTTC	CASSLELPPGIF
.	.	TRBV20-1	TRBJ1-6	TGCAGTGCTAGAGTTGGTCAGGGATATTCACCCCTCCACTTT	CSARVGQGYSPLHF
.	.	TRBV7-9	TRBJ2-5	TGTGCCAGCAGCATCCAGGGGGGGGAGACCCAGTACTTC	CASSIQGGETQYF
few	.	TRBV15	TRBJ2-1	TGTGCCACCAGCAGAGCTGAGCCCGGCGCGAAGGGAAATGAGCAGTTCTTC	CATSRAEPGAKGNEQFF
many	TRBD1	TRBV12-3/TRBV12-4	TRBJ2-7	TGTGCCAGCAGTTTCCCGGGACAGGGCGGACGGCAGCAGTACTTC	CASSFPGQGGRQQYF
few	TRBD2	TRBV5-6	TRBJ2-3	TGTGCCAGCAGCTACGAACCGGGACTAGCGGGATACTCTAGCACAGATACGCAGTATTTT	CASSYEPGLAGYSSTDTQYF
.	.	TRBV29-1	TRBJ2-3	TGCAGCGTTGATGGCCCAGGGGCAGACACAGATACGCAGTATTTT	CSVDGPGADTDTQYF
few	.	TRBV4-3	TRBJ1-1	TGCGCCAGCAGCCAGGAACATGGGTTATCGGGCACTGAAGCTTTCTTT	CASSQEHGLSGTEAFF
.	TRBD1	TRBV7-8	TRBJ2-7	TGTGCCAGCAGCTTAGAACAGGGGGTGCCCTACGAGCAGTACTTC	CASSLEQGVPYEQYF
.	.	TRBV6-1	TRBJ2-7	TGTGCCAGCAAAACGGGACATGCAACCTACGAGCAGTACTTC	CASKTGHATYEQYF
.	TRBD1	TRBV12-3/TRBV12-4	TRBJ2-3	TGTGCCAGCAGACGGACAGGAGTTAGCACAGATACGCAGTATTTT	CASRRTGVSTDTQYF
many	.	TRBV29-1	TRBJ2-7	TGCAGCGTTGCTTTCGGGCTCACCTACGAGCAGTACTTC	CSVAFGLTYEQYF
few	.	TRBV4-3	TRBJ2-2	TGCGCCAGCAGCCAAAGTAGAACGAACACCGGGGAGCTGTTTTTT	CASSQSRTNTGELFF
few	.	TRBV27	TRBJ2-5	TGTGCCAGCGGGATTGGTCGGCAACAAGAGACCCAGTACTTC	CASGIGRQQETQYF
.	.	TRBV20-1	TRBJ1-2	TGCAGCCCCGGGTCGGGGTTGGGTGGCTACACCTTC	CSPGSGLGGYTF
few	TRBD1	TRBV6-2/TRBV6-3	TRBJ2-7	TGTGCCAGCAGTTATCCGGGACAGGGCGACTACGAGCAGTACTTC	CASSYPGQGDYEQYF
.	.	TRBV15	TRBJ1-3	TGTGCCACCAGCAGAGAGGCACACGCTGGAAACACCATATATTTT	CATSREAHAGNTIYF
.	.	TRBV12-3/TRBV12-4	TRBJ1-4	TGTGCCAGCATGTGGGGGCGTAATGAAAAACTGTTTTTT	CASMWGRNEKLFF
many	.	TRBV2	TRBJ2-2	TGTGCCAGCAGCGGACTGAACACCGGGGAGCTGTTTTTT	CASSGLNTGELFF
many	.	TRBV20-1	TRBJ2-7	TGCAGTGCTAGTCAAGGTCACAGGGAAGGGCAGTACTTC	CSASQGHREGQYF
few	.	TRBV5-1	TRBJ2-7	.	CASSFGPGIYEQYF
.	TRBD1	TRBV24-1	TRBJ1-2	TGTGCCACCAGTGACCCCGGGACAGCCTATGGCTACACCTTC	CATSDPGTAYGYTF
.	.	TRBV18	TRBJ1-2	TGTGCCAGCTCACCAAGGAGGGAGGGCTATGGCTACACCTTC	CASSPRREGYGYTF
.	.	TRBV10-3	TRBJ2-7	TGTGCCATCATCGCGCAAAGCTCCTACGAGCAGTACTTC	CAIIAQSSYEQYF
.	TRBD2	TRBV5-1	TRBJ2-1	TGCGCCAGCAGCTCGCCCACTAGCGGGACATACTACTACAATGAGCAGTTCTTC	CASSSPTSGTYYYNEQFF
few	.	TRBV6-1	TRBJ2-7	TGTGCCAGCAGTGTAACAGAGTACTACGAGCAGTACTTC	CASSVTEYYEQYF
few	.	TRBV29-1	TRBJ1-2	TGCAGCGTTGATTACAGTGGGTTCTATGGCTACACCTTC	CSVDYSGFYGYTF
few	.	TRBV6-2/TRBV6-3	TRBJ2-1	TGTGCCAGCAGACCTATCGGGGTAGGCCATTACAATGAGCAGTTCTTC	CASRPIGVGHYNEQFF
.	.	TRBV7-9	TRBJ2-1	TGTGCCAGCAGCTTACCCCTTGGTAGCGGTCTTTACAATGAGCAGTTCTTC	CASSLPLGSGLYNEQFF
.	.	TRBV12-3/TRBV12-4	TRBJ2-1	TGTGCCAGCAGTTTAACCGGAACCATCCCCTACAATGAGCAGTTCTTC	CASSLTGTIPYNEQFF
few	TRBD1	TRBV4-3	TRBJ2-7	TGCGCCAGCAGCCAATATCACAGGGGGCGTGAGCAGTACTTC	CASSQYHRGREQYF
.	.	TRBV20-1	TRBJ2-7	TGCAGTGCTAGCGGACTAACCTACGAGCAGTACTTC	CSASGLTYEQYF